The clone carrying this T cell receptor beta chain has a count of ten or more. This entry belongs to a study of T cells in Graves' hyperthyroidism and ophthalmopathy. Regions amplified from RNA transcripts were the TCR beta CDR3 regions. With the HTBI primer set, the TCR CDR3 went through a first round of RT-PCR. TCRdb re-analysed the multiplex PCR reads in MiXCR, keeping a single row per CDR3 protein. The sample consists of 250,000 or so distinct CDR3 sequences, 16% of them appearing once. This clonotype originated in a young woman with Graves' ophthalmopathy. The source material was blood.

The CDR3 protein is CATSRDGQGWDGYTF. DNA of the CDR3: TGTGCCACCAGCAGAGATGGACAGGGATGGGATGGCTACACCTTC. The rearrangement joins TRBV15 to TRBJ1-2; 8 bases fit TRBD1. V dropped 0 bases and J dropped 6; count of bases not matched to a gene: 6. This CDR3 contains 15 residues. Germline V gives CDR1 LNHNV, CDR2 YYDKDF (reference sequence).